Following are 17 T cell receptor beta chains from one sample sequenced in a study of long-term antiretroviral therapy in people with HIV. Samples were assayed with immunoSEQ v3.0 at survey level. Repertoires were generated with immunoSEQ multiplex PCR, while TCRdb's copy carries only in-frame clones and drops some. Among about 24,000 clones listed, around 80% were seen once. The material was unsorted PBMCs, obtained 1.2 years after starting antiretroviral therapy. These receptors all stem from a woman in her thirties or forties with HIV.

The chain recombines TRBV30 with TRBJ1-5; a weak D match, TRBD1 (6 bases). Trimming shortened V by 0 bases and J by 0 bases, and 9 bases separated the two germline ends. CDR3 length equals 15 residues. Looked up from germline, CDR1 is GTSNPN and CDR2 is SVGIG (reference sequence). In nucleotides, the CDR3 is TGTGCCTGGAGTGTACACAGGGATAGCAATCAGCCCCAGCATTTT. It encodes CAWSVHRDSNQPQHF.

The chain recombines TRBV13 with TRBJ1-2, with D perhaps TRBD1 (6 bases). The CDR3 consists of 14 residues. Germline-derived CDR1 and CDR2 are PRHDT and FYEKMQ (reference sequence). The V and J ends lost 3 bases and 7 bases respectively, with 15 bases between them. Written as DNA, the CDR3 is TGTGCCAGCAGCTTGCACAGGGAGGAAATTGGCTACACCTTC. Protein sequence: CASSLHREEIGYTF.

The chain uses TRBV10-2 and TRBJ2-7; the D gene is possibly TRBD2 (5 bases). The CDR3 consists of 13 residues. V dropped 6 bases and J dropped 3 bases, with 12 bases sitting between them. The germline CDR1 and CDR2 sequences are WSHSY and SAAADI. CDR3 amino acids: CASRGSGNYEQYF. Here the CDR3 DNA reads TGCGCCAGCAGGGGGAGCGGAAACTACGAGCAGTACTTC.

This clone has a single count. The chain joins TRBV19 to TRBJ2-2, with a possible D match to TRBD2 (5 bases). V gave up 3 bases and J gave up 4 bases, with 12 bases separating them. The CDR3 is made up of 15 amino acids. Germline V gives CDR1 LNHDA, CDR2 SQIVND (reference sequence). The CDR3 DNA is TGTGCCAGTAGTATCCCCGGGGTAAGCACCGGGGAGCTGTTTTTT. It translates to CASSIPGVSTGELFF.

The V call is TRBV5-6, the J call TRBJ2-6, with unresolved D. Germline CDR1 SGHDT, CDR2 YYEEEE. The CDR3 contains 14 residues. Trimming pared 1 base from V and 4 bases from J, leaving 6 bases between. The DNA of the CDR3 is TGTGCCAGCAGCTTGACTACCGGGGCCAACGTCCTGACTTTC. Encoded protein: CASSLTTGANVLTF.

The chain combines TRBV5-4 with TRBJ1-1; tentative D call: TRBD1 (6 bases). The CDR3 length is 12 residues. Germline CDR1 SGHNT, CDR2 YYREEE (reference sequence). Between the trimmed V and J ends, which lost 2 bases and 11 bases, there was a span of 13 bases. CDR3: CASSLGGVEAFF. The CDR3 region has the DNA TGTGCCAGCAGCTTAGGGGGGGTTGAGGCTTTCTTT.

CDR3 DNA: TGCGCCAGCAGCCAAGATCTAGCGGACATGAACACTGAAGCTTTCTTT. Translation gives CASSQDLADMNTEAFF. The chain uses TRBV4-3 and TRBJ1-1; possibly TRBD1 for D (5 bases). Germline CDR1 reads LGHNA; CDR2 reads YSLEER. The CDR3 runs 16 residues. V was shortened by 0 bases and J by 0 bases, with 11 bases between the two germline ends.

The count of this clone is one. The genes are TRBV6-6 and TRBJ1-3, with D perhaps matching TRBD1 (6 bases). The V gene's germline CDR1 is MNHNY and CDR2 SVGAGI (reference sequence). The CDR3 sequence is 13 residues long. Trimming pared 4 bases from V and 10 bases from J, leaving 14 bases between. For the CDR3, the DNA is TGTGCCAGCAGTTCGGGGGCGGGATGGACCATATATTTT. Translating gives CASSSGAGWTIYF.

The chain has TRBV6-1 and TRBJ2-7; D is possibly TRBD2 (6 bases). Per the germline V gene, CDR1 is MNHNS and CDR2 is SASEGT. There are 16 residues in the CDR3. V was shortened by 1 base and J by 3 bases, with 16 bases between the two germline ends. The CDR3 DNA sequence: TGTGCCAGCAGTGAAGAAGGGCGGGGCGCATACTACGAGCAGTACTTC. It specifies CASSEEGRGAYYEQYF.

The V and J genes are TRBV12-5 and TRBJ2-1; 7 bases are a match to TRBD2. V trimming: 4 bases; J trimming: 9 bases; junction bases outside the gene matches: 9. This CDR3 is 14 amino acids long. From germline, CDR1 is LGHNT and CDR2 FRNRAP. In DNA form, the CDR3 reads TGTGCTAGTGGTTCTGGAAGAGCGGGGACTGAGCAGTTCTTC. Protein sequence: CASGSGRAGTEQFF.

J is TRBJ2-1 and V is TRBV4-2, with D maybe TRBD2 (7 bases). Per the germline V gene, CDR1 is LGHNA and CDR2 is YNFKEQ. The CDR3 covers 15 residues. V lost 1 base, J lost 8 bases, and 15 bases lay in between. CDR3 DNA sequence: TGTGCCAGCAGCCAAGGTGGGGGGGCCAGGGATGAGCAGTTCTTC. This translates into CASSQGGGARDEQFF.

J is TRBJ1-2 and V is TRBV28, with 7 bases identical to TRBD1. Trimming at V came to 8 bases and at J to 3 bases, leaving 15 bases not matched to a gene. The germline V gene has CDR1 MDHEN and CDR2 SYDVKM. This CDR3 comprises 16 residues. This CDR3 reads CASFGTAEPLDYGYTF. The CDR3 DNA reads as TGTGCCAGCTTCGGGACAGCCGAACCGCTTGACTATGGCTACACCTTC.

CDR3 coding DNA: TGCGCCAGCAGCCAAGTCTTTGGGTCGGAAAAACTGTTTTTT. It encodes CASSQVFGSEKLFF. The chain recombines TRBV4-3 with TRBJ1-4; D is unresolved. V shed 1 base and J shed 8 bases, with 11 bases lying between them. The CDR3 loop spans 14 amino acids. From germline, CDR1 is LGHNA and CDR2 YSLEER.

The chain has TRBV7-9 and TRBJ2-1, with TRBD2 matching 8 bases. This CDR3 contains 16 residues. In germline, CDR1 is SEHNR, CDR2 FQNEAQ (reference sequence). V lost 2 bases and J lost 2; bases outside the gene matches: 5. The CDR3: CASSLLTSATYNEQFF. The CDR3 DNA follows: TGTGCCAGCAGCTTACTGACTAGCGCAACCTACAATGAGCAGTTCTTC.

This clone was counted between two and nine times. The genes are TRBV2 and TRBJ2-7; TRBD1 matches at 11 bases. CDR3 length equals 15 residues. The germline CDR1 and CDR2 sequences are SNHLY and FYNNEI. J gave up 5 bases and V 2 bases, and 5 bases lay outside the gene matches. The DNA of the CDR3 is TGTGCCAGCAGTGAACAAGGACAGGGGGCGGACGAGCAGTACTTC. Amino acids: CASSEQGQGADEQYF.

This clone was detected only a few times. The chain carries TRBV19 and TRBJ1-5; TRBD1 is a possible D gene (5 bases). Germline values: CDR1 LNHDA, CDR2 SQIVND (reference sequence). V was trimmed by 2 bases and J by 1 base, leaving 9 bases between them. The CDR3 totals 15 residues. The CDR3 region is CASSIRGESNQPQHF. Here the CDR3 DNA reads TGTGCCAGTAGTATAAGAGGGGAAAGCAATCAGCCCCAGCATTTT. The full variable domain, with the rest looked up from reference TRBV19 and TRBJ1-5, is DGGITQSPKYLFRKEGQNVTLSCEQNLNHDAMYWYRQDPGQGLRLIYYSQIVNDFQKGDIAEGYSVSREKKESFPLTVTSAQKNPTAFYLCASSIRGESNQPQHFGDGTRLSIL.

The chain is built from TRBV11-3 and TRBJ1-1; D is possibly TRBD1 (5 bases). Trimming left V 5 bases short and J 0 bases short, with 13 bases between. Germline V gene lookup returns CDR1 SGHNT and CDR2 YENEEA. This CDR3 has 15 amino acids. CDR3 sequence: CASSPRQSLNTEAFF. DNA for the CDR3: TGTGCCAGCAGCCCGCGACAGAGTTTGAACACTGAAGCTTTCTTT.